A single sample gave rise to the 18 T cell receptor beta chains below, sequenced in a study of T cells after yellow fever vaccination. Each CDR3 protein is one row after TCRdb ran MiXCR on the 5' RACE reads. The sample contains approximately 350,000 distinct CDR3 sequences, 9.5% to 13% of which appear only once. Sequenced here: PBMCs, sampled on the day of the first yellow fever vaccination. The source is a man aged 18 to 30 who received the YFV17D yellow fever vaccine.

The chain uses TRBV9 and TRBJ1-4; tentatively, D is TRBD1 (6 bases). Between the trimmed V and J ends, which lost 3 bases and 8 bases, there was a span of 23 bases. This CDR3 spans 17 amino acids. Germline V CDR1 and CDR2: SGDLS, YYNGEE. The CDR3 here is CASSARDISPSSEKLFF. CDR3 DNA sequence: TGTGCCAGCAGCGCCCGGGACATAAGCCCATCCTCAGAAAAACTGTTTTTT. Using reference TRBV9 and TRBJ1-4 for the parts outside the CDR3, the full variable domain is DSGVTQTPKHLITATGQRVTLRCSPRSGDLSVYWYQQSLDQGLQFLIQYYNGEERAKGNILERFSAQQFPDLHSELNLSSLELGDSALYFCASSARDISPSSEKLFFGSGTQLSVL.

The chain joins TRBV12-3 or TRBV12-4 to TRBJ2-3; D is ambiguous. V was shortened by 3 bases and J by 2 bases, with 9 bases between the two germline ends. This CDR3 has 14 residues. In DNA, the CDR3 is TGTGCCAGCAGTTTTGAACGGAACACAGATACGCAGTATTTT. Translating gives CASSFERNTDTQYF.

The chain couples TRBV2 to TRBJ1-1; TRBD1 agrees at 9 bases. CDR1 is SNHLY and CDR2 is FYNNEI in the germline V gene. The CDR3 has 13 residues. The V gene end was trimmed by 8 bases and the J gene end by 6 bases; junction bases not matched to a gene: 7. CDR3 sequence (DNA): TGTGCCAGCGACCGGGACAGGGTTCCTGAAGCTTTCTTT. This encodes CASDRDRVPEAFF.

CDR3 loop: CASSLGAQRTTDTQYF. The DNA of the CDR3 is TGTGCCAGCAGCTTGGGGGCCCAGCGTACCACAGATACGCAGTATTTT. The V and J genes are TRBV5-4 and TRBJ2-3; no reliable D call. CDR3 length equals 16 residues. The germline CDR1 and CDR2 sequences are SGHNT and YYREEE (reference sequence). Trimming stripped 0 bases from V and 2 bases from J, with 13 bases between.

This clonotype was seen a handful of times. The J gene is TRBJ2-1, the V gene TRBV5-6; a weak D match, TRBD1 (6 bases). Trimming pared 0 bases from V and 8 bases from J, leaving 9 bases between. The CDR3 is made up of 13 amino acids. Germline assignment: CDR1 SGHDT and CDR2 YYEEEE. This CDR3 is CASSLAGADEQFF. CDR3 in DNA: TGTGCCAGCAGCTTGGCAGGGGCGGATGAGCAGTTCTTC.

V usage is TRBV5-3 and J usage is TRBJ2-1; possibly TRBD1 or TRBD2 for D (5 bases each). TRBV5-3 is filed as an ORF, its function uncertain. CDR3 length: 17 residues. Trimming cost V 9 bases and J 1 base, with 23 bases left between them. The CDR3: CATPGTPTAASYNEQFF. Written as DNA, the CDR3 is TGTGCCACCCCTGGGACCCCGACAGCCGCGTCCTACAATGAGCAGTTCTTC.

This sequence joins TRBV6-2 or TRBV6-3 and TRBJ2-7; D is undetermined. CDR1 is MNHEY, CDR2 SVGEGT, per germline. V shed 10 bases and J shed 2 bases, with 15 bases lying between them. This CDR3 has 13 residues. The CDR3 sequence: CATLSFGAYEQYF. The CDR3 nucleotides read TGTGCCACCCTGTCCTTCGGCGCCTACGAGCAGTACTTC.

V and J are TRBV20-1 and TRBJ1-1; D gene ambiguous. Germline values: CDR1 DFQATT, CDR2 SNEGSKA (reference sequence). The V gene lost 0 bases and the J gene lost 4 bases, with 6 bases spanning the gap. The CDR3 length is 12 residues. The CDR3 spells CSAREGPTEAFF. The DNA of the CDR3 is TGCAGTGCTAGAGAGGGTCCCACTGAAGCTTTCTTT.

This clonotype turned up a few times. A read error may produce the germline difference seen at one junction end. The V call is TRBV7-9, the J call TRBJ2-7, with D perhaps matching TRBD2 (5 bases). The CDR3 totals 13 residues. Germline values: CDR1 SEHNR, CDR2 FQNEAQ (reference sequence). As DNA, the CDR3 is TGTGCCTGCAGCTCCTCCCGGGACTACGAGCAGTACTTC. It yields the protein CACSSSRDYEQYF.

This clonotype turned up a few times. V gene TRBV5-1 combines with J gene TRBJ1-2; D is unresolved. The CDR3 is made up of 14 amino acids. The germline CDR1 and CDR2 sequences are SGHRS and YFSETQ. V was trimmed by 4 bases and J by 2 bases, leaving 12 bases between them. CDR3 DNA: TGCGCCAGCAGCCCAGAACCGGGGAACTATGGCTACACCTTC. It translates to CASSPEPGNYGYTF.

In this sample, this clonotype turned up many times. The chain recombines TRBV19 with TRBJ2-7; tentative D call: TRBD2 (6 bases). Germline CDR1 reads LNHDA; CDR2 reads SQIVND (reference sequence). V was trimmed by 6 bases and J by 5 bases, leaving 11 bases between them. This CDR3 comprises 12 residues. The CDR3 region has the DNA TGTGCCAGTAGCCGCGGGATGGACGAGCAGTACTTC. This codes for CASSRGMDEQYF. The full variable domain, in which reference TRBV19 and TRBJ2-7 provide the parts outside the CDR3, is DGGITQSPKYLFRKEGQNVTLSCEQNLNHDAMYWYRQDPGQGLRLIYYSQIVNDFQKGDIAEGYSVSREKKESFPLTVTSAQKNPTAFYLCASSRGMDEQYFGPGTRLTVT.

This clonotype was counted between two and nine times. This chain connects TRBV5-1 to TRBJ1-6, with TRBD1 matching over 8 bases. The V and J ends lost 1 base and 9 bases, in that order; junction bases with no gene match: 6. The length of the CDR3 is 15 residues. Germline V CDR1 and CDR2: SGHRS, YFSETQ. The CDR3 nucleotides read TGCGCCAGCAGCTTGAATGGACAGGGTGGTTCACCCCTCCACTTT. Translated: CASSLNGQGGSPLHF.

This clonotype was detected many times. This chain links TRBV7-3 with TRBJ1-1; TRBD1 aligns across 7 bases. CDR1 SGHTA and CDR2 FQGTGA come from the germline V gene. J was trimmed by 1 base and V by 6 bases; bases with no gene match: 2. The CDR3 runs to 13 residues. The CDR3 here is CASRGTANTEAFF. The DNA of the CDR3 is TGTGCCAGCAGGGGGACAGCGAACACTGAAGCTTTCTTT.

This clonotype appeared many times. The chain uses TRBV7-2 and TRBJ2-3, with TRBD2 matching over 9 bases. This CDR3 has 16 residues. Germline V gives CDR1 SGHTA, CDR2 FQGNSA. Trimming removed 2 bases from V and 0 bases from J; junction bases left unmatched: 3. The CDR3 DNA reads as TGTGCCAGCAGCTTAATTGCGGGGGGGAGCACAGATACGCAGTATTTT. It translates to CASSLIAGGSTDTQYF.

The chain joins TRBV9 to TRBJ2-1; D is uncertain. CDR3 length: 15 residues. Per germline, CDR1 SGDLS and CDR2 YYNGEE. Trimming left V 1 base short and J 0 bases short, with 8 bases between. In DNA, the CDR3 is TGTGCCAGCAGCGTATTTAGTAGCTCCTACAATGAGCAGTTCTTC. It codes for CASSVFSSSYNEQFF. The whole variable domain, remainder taken from reference TRBV9 and TRBJ2-1, is DSGVTQTPKHLITATGQRVTLRCSPRSGDLSVYWYQQSLDQGLQFLIQYYNGEERAKGNILERFSAQQFPDLHSELNLSSLELGDSALYFCASSVFSSSYNEQFFGPGTRLTVL.

This clonotype turned up a few times. This chain joins TRBV12-3 or TRBV12-4 and TRBJ2-5; 9 bases map to TRBD2. The CDR3 totals 15 residues. With 6 bases clipped from V and 5 bases from J, the junction kept 10 bases outside the gene matches. The CDR3, as DNA: TGTGCCAGCAGGGGCCGCGGGGGGGCCAGGGAGACCCAGTACTTC. Translation gives CASRGRGGARETQYF.

The chain couples TRBV5-1 to TRBJ1-1; D call uncertain. The germline gives CDR1 SGHRS, CDR2 YFSETQ. V lost 4 bases and J lost 6, with 13 bases in between. The CDR3 consists of 13 residues. The chain's CDR3 is CASSVTGDAEAFF. CDR3 nucleotide sequence: TGCGCCAGCAGCGTTACCGGGGATGCTGAAGCTTTCTTT.

The chain couples TRBV28 to TRBJ2-6; D unresolved. The ends were cut back, 6 bases at V and 13 bases at J, with 13 bases in the middle. Germline loops: CDR1 MDHEN, CDR2 SYDVKM. This CDR3 comprises 12 residues. CDR3 sequence: CASRTNVEVLTF. CDR3 DNA: TGTGCCAGCAGGACAAATGTAGAAGTCCTGACTTTC.